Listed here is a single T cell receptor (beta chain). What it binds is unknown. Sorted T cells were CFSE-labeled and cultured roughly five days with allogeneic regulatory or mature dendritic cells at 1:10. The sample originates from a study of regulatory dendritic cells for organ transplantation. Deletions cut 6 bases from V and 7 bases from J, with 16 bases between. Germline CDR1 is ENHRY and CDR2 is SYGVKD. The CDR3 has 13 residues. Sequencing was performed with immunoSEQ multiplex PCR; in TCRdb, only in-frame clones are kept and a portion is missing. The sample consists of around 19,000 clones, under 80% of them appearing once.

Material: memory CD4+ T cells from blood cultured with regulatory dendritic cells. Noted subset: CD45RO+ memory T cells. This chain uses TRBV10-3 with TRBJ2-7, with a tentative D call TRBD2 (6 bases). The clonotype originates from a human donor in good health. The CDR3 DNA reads TGTGCCATCAGGTCGCTAGCGCCGGTGGAGCAGTACTTC. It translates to CAIRSLAPVEQYF.